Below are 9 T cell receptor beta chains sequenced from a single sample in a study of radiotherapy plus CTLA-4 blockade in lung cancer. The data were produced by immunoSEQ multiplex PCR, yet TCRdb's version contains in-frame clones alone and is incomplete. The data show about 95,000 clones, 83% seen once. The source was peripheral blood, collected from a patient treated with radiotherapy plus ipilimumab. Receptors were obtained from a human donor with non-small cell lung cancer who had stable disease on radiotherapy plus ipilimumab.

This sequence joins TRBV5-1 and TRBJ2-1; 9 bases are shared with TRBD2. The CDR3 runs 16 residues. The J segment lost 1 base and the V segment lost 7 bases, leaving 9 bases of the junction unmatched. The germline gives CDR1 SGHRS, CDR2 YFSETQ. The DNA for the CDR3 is TGCGCCAGCGGATTTCGCGGGGGGGTTTCCTACAATGAGCAGTTCTTC. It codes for CASGFRGGVSYNEQFF.

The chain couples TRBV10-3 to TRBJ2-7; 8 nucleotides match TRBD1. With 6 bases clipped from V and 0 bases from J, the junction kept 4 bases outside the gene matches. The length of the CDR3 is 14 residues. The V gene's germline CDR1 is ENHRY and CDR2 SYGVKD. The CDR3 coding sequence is TGTGCCATCAGCCCAGGGGGCAGCTCCTACGAGCAGTACTTC. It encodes CAISPGGSSYEQYF.

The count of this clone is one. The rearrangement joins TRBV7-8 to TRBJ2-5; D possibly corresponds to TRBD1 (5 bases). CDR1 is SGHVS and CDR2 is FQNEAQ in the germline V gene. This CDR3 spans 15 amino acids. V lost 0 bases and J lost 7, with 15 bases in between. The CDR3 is CASSLALQVQGTQYF. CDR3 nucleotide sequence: TGTGCCAGCAGCTTAGCTCTTCAGGTCCAGGGGACCCAGTACTTC.

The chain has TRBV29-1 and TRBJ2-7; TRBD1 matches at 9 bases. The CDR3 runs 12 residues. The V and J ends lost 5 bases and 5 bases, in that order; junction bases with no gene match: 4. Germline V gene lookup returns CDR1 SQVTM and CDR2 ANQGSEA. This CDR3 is CSVTGTGNEQYF. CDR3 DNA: TGCAGCGTTACCGGGACAGGGAACGAGCAGTACTTC.

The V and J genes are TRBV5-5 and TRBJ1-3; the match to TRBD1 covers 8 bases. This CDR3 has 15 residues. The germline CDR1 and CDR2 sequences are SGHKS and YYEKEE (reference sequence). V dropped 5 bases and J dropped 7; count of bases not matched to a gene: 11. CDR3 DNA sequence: TGTGCCAGCAGGCAAGGACAGGGAGGAGGGAACACCATATATTTT. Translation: CASRQGQGGGNTIYF.

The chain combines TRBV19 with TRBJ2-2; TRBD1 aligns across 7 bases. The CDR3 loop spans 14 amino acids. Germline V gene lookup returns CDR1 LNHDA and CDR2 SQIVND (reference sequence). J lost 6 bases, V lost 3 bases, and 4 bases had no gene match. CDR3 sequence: CASSIRQGPGELFF. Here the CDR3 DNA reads TGTGCCAGTAGTATCAGACAGGGCCCCGGGGAGCTGTTTTTT.

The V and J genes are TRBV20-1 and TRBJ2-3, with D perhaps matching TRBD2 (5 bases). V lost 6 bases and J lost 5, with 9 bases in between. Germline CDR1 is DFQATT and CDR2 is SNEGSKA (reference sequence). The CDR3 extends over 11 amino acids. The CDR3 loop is CSALRGDTQYF. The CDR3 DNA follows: TGCAGTGCGCTACGGGGAGATACGCAGTATTTT.

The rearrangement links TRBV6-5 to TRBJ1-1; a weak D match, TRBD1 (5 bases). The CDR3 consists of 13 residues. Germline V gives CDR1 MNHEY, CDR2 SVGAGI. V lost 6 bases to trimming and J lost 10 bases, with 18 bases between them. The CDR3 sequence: CASSPPTGQVAFF. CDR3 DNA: TGTGCCAGCAGCCCCCCGACGGGGCAGGTAGCTTTCTTT.

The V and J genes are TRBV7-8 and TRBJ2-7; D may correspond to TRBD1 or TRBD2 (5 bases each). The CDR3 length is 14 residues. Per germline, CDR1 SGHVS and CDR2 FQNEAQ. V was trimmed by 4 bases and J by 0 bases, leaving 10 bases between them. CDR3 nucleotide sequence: TGTGCCAGCAGCTCCCGGGACCACTCCTACGAGCAGTACTTC. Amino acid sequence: CASSSRDHSYEQYF.